These 7 T cell receptor beta chains were all obtained from the same sample, sequenced in a study of blood T cell repertoires in COVID-19. Sequenced by immunoSEQ multiplex PCR; TCRdb stores in-frame clones only, minus some. Altogether about 240,000 clones are present, about four fifths being singletons, with the ten largest covering 7.5% to 8%. The material sequenced was peripheral blood. These receptors all stem from an elderly woman with COVID-19, enrolled during active disease.

CDR3 loop: CASRGGQMNTEAFF. The DNA of the CDR3 is TGTGCCAGCAGGGGGGGACAGATGAACACTGAAGCTTTCTTT. The rearrangement uses TRBV2 and TRBJ1-1; 7 nucleotides line up with TRBD1. This CDR3 comprises 14 residues. The germline V gene has CDR1 SNHLY and CDR2 FYNNEI. V gave up 6 bases and J gave up 0 bases; unmatched junction bases: 4.

The chain links TRBV20-1 to TRBJ2-7, with TRBD1 matching over 10 bases. The CDR3 consists of 14 residues. Germline V CDR1 and CDR2: DFQATT, SNEGSKA (reference sequence). Germline trimming cut 3 bases from V and 2 bases from J; bases unmatched to any gene: 4. In nucleotides, the CDR3 is TGCAGTGCTAGTTGGGACAGGGGACCCTACGAGCAGTACTTC. This gives the protein CSASWDRGPYEQYF.

The rearrangement links TRBV29-1 to TRBJ2-2; 7 bases line up with TRBD1. Germline lookup yields CDR1 SQVTM and CDR2 ANQGSEA. With 4 bases clipped from V and 6 bases from J, the junction kept 14 bases outside the gene matches. The CDR3 is 16 amino acids. CDR3 protein: CSVVPPEGARPGELFF. CDR3 bases: TGCAGCGTTGTTCCCCCCGAGGGGGCCCGACCCGGGGAGCTGTTTTTT.

The rearrangement links TRBV20-1 to TRBJ1-1; TRBD1 matches at 7 bases. After removal of 6 bases from V and 8 bases from J, the junction contained 6 bases not matched to a gene. The V gene's germline CDR1 is DFQATT and CDR2 SNEGSKA (reference sequence). This CDR3 is built from 11 residues. CDR3 nucleotides: TGCAGTGCCTCCGGGACAGAAGAAGCTTTCTTT. It is translated as CSASGTEEAFF.

The V gene is TRBV28, the J gene TRBJ1-3, with D maybe TRBD1 (5 bases). V lost 6 bases and J 1 base, leaving 10 bases between the germline ends. The CDR3 contains 14 residues. Germline V CDR1 and CDR2: MDHEN, SYDVKM. In nucleotides, the CDR3 is TGTGCCAGCAGCTCTCCAGGGTCTGGAAACACCATATATTTT. The encoded protein is CASSSPGSGNTIYF.

This chain joins TRBV2 and TRBJ1-6; 10 bases agree with TRBD1. Per germline, CDR1 SNHLY and CDR2 FYNNEI. The V gene end was trimmed by 1 base and the J gene end by 15 bases; junction bases not matched to a gene: 3. CDR3 length: 13 amino acids. CDR3 DNA: TGTGCCAGCAGTGAAGAGGGACAGGGGCGCCTCCACTTT. Its protein is CASSEEGQGRLHF.

The CDR3 sequence: CASSQGQVVTYNSPLHF. CDR3 in DNA: TGTGCCAGCAGCCAAGGGCAGGTAGTCACCTATAATTCACCCCTCCACTTT. The rearrangement joins TRBV4-2 to TRBJ1-6; D call uncertain. The V gene's germline CDR1 is LGHNA and CDR2 YNFKEQ. This CDR3 region has 17 residues. V lost 1 base and J lost 2, with 12 bases in between.